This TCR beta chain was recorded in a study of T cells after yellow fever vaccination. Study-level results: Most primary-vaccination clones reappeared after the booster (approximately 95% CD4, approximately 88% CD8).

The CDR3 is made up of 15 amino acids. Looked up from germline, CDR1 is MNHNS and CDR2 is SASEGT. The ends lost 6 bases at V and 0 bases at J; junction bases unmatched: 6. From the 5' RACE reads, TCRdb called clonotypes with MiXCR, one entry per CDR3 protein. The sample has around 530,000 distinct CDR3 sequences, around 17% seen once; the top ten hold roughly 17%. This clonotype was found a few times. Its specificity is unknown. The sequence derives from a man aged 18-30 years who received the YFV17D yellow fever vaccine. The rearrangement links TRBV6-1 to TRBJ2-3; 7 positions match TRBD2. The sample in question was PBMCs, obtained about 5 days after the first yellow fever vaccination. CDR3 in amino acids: CASSRRGTSTDTQYF. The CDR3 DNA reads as TGTGCCAGCAGCCGGCGGGGGACTAGCACAGATACGCAGTATTTT.